The 23 T cell receptor beta chains below all came from one sample that was sequenced in a study of metastatic and nonmetastatic thyroid tumors. Using MiXCR, TCRdb re-called clones from the PCR reads. Of about 59,000 clones in the sample, around 15% were seen once. Each patient came to thyroid surgery without any prior treatment (of any kind). Sample: blood. Receptor source: a male donor with papillary thyroid cancer or a benign thyroid nodule (not recorded which). Some clones in this sample may be carry-over from other donors' samples.

This clone was picked up many times. The V call is TRBV2, the J call TRBJ2-2; TRBD2 matches at 7 bases. J was trimmed by 4 bases and V by 9 bases; bases with no gene match: 8. This CDR3 region has 14 residues. The V gene's germline CDR1 is SNHLY and CDR2 FYNNEI. Written as DNA, the CDR3 is TGTGCCAGTCAAGAGCGGGACCTCACCGGGGAGCTGTTTTTT. Translating it yields CASQERDLTGELFF. Looking up the rest from reference TRBV2 and TRBJ2-2 gives the full variable domain: EPEVTQTPSHQVTQMGQEVILRCVPISNHLYFYWYRQILGQKVEFLVSFYNNEISEKSEIFDDQFSVERPDGSNFTLKIRSTKLEDSAMYFCASQERDLTGELFFGEGSRLTVL.

Ten or more counts support this clone. This chain links TRBV5-1 with TRBJ1-1; no reliable D call. The CDR3 runs to 13 residues. Germline V gene lookup returns CDR1 SGHRS and CDR2 YFSETQ. V gave up 0 bases and J gave up 3 bases, with 6 bases separating them. CDR3 amino acids: CASSLAGYTEAFF. The CDR3 nucleotides are TGCGCCAGCAGCTTGGCAGGTTACACTGAAGCTTTCTTT.

This clone occurred many times. DNA for the CDR3: TGCAGTGCTAGTTTCTCTTGGGGAGGTTCCGAGCAGTACGTC. Translated, it gives CSASFSWGGSEQYV. V is TRBV20-1 and J is TRBJ2-7; tentative D call: TRBD2 (6 bases). The CDR3 has 14 amino acids. V dropped 3 bases and J dropped 6 bases, with 18 bases sitting between them. Germline values: CDR1 DFQATT, CDR2 SNEGSKA (reference sequence).

This clone appeared many times. The chain employs TRBV9 and TRBJ1-2; no reliable D call. Trimming left V 3 bases short and J 7 bases short, with 19 bases between. The CDR3 is made up of 15 amino acids. The germline V gene has CDR1 SGDLS and CDR2 YYNGEE. As DNA, the CDR3 is TGTGCCAGCAGCGCTAGACTGGAGGACTATCGTGGCTACACCTTC. It encodes CASSARLEDYRGYTF.

Comments on this clone: One junction end does not reproduce the germline sequence, and a read error may be involved. V gene TRBV7-9 combines with J gene TRBJ1-2; a possible D gene is TRBD1 (5 bases). The CDR3 length is 14 residues. Germline CDR1 is SEHNR and CDR2 is FQNEAQ (reference sequence). The CDR3: CASRLDGEGRGYNF. DNA for the CDR3: TGTGCCAGCAGATTAGACGGGGAGGGGAGAGGCTACAACTTC. The full variable domain, completed using reference TRBV7-9 and TRBJ1-2, is DTGVSQNPRHKITKRGQNVTFRCDPISEHNRLYWYRQTLGQGPEFLTYFQNEAQLEKSRLLSDRFSAERPKGSFSTLEIQRTEQGDSAMYLCASRLDGEGRGYNFGSGTRLTVV.

A word on this clone: A much bigger clone sits one base away, suggesting this may be a read error. Here the CDR3 omits its conserved ending phenylalanine or tryptophan, so a read error is the likely source. The DNA is left out, because the CDR3 cannot be placed on it with certainty; the CDR3 is given as TCRdb lists it. The rearrangement uses TRBV9 and TRBJ1-1; the D segment call TRBD1 is taken from the table without a DNA check. The germline V gene has CDR1 SGDLS and CDR2 YYNGEE. The CDR3 has 8 amino acids, counting both end residues. The CDR3 loop reads CASSVSPP.

The chain couples TRBV6-4 to TRBJ2-1; TRBD2 might be the D (5 bases). The germline V gene encodes CDR1 MRHNA and CDR2 SNTAGT. V gave up 0 bases and J gave up 0 bases, with 6 bases separating them. This CDR3 is built from 15 residues. CDR3 in DNA: TGTGCCAGCAGTGACTCTGCGGGCTCCTACAATGAGCAGTTCTTC. Protein sequence: CASSDSAGSYNEQFF.

In its sample, this clone was seen many times. The chain is built from TRBV24-1 and TRBJ1-2, with D perhaps TRBD1 (5 bases). Trimming took off 3 bases at V and 8 bases at J, with 12 bases between the two ends. There are 13 residues in the CDR3. CDR1 is KGHDR, CDR2 SFDVKD, per germline. The CDR3 region is CATSDLGGEGYTF. The CDR3 DNA reads TGTGCCACCAGTGATCTGGGGGGAGAAGGCTACACCTTC.

This clone was observed a handful of times. V gene TRBV6-1 combines with J gene TRBJ1-2; D unresolved. The germline V gene has CDR1 MNHNS and CDR2 SASEGT. V was trimmed by 4 bases and J by 8 bases, leaving 14 bases between them. This CDR3 region has 13 residues. In DNA form, the CDR3 reads TGTGCCAGCAGTGCCGGTCCCGGGCAGGGCTACACCTTC. Translating it yields CASSAGPGQGYTF.

With respect to this clone: With a much larger clone just one base away, this may be a read error. Other DNA variants within this sample encode the same CDR3. The chain joins TRBV20-1 to TRBJ2-5; D gene ambiguous. V lost 1 base, J lost 5 bases, and 14 bases lay in between. This CDR3 contains 14 residues. The germline CDR1 and CDR2 sequences are DFQATT and SNEGSKA (reference sequence). The CDR3 region has the DNA TGCAGTGCTAGAGTGGGTGGCTCTTTCGAGACCCAGTACTTC. Its protein is CSARVGGSFETQYF.

This clone has more than one count but fewer than ten. The chain joins TRBV20-1 to TRBJ2-4; D gene uncertain. The CDR3 runs 15 residues. CDR1 is DFQATT, CDR2 SNEGSKA, per germline (reference sequence). The V end was cut by 3 bases, the J end by 0 bases, with 12 bases between. The CDR3, as DNA: TGCAGTGCTAGCTCCTCGGACCTAGCCAAAAACATTCAGTACTTC. Translated, it gives CSASSSDLAKNIQYF.

Comments on this clone: The junction and the germline gene differ at one end; a read error may be behind it. The chain links TRBV5-1 to TRBJ2-7; D is tentatively TRBD1 or TRBD2 (6 bases each). Germline CDR1 reads SGHRS; CDR2 reads YFSETQ. The CDR3 consists of 15 residues. The DNA of the CDR3 is TGCGCCAACAGCCCTAGGGGGGCACCAACCTACGAGCAGTACTTC. It encodes CANSPRGAPTYEQYF.

A word on this clone: Here the CDR3 omits its conserved ending phenylalanine or tryptophan, so a read error is the likely source. This chain uses TRBV20-1 with TRBJ2-7; D remains ambiguous. V was cut by 3 bases and J by 4 bases, with 10 bases left in between. The germline gives CDR1 DFQATT, CDR2 SNEGSKA (reference sequence). The CDR3 runs to 12 residues. CDR3 nucleotide sequence: TGCAGTGCTAGTCTTTCGCTATACGAGCAGTACCTC. Its protein is CSASLSLYEQYL.

This clone was picked up a small number of times. One base away lies a much larger clone, so this may be a sequencing read error. This chain connects TRBV19 to TRBJ2-5, with 12 bases matching TRBD1. V lost 6 bases and J lost 5; bases outside the gene matches: 4. Germline V gene data show CDR1 as LNHDA and CDR2 as SQIVND (reference sequence). CDR3 size: 14 residues. The CDR3 region has the DNA TGTGCCAGTAGGGGACAGGGGGCGTTGGAGACCCAGTACTTC. Its protein is CASRGQGALETQYF.

The rearrangement uses TRBV5-1 and TRBJ2-7, with 8 positions matching TRBD1. Trimming cost V 0 bases and J 3 bases; bases outside gene matches: 2. The germline V gene has CDR1 SGHRS and CDR2 YFSETQ. The CDR3 is made up of 14 amino acids. The CDR3 sequence: CASSLEGQGYEQYF. Here the CDR3 DNA reads TGCGCCAGCAGCTTGGAAGGACAGGGCTACGAGCAGTACTTC.

This clone was recorded at least ten times. The rearrangement uses TRBV6-1 and TRBJ1-5; D might be TRBD1 (6 bases). Trimming took 3 bases from V and 7 from J, leaving 16 bases between them. The CDR3 spans 15 residues. Germline V gene data show CDR1 as MNHNS and CDR2 as SASEGT. For the CDR3, the DNA is TGTGCCAGCAGTGAGGTCACAGGGACTTCGCAGCCCCAGCATTTT. This gives the protein CASSEVTGTSQPQHF.

This clone was observed at least ten times. This sample also contains other DNA sequences that code for the same CDR3. The V call is TRBV20-1, the J call TRBJ2-7; D call uncertain. Germline assignment: CDR1 DFQATT and CDR2 SNEGSKA (reference sequence). Trimming took off 0 bases at V and 7 bases at J, with 13 bases between the two ends. This CDR3 has 13 residues. The DNA of the CDR3 is TGCAGTGCTAGAGATGCGATCCACTGGGAGCAGTACTTC. Encoded protein: CSARDAIHWEQYF.

In this sample, this clone turned up many times. The CDR3 protein is CASSLTLRLAGRETQYF. The CDR3 region has the DNA TGTGCCAGCAGCTTAACCCTTAGACTAGCGGGAAGAGAGACCCAGTACTTC. The chain employs TRBV7-9 and TRBJ2-5; 11 nucleotides line up with TRBD2. Germline lookup yields CDR1 SEHNR and CDR2 FQNEAQ (reference sequence). V gave up 2 bases and J gave up 4 bases; unmatched junction bases: 9. This CDR3 contains 17 residues. Using reference TRBV7-9 and TRBJ2-5 for the parts outside the CDR3, the full variable domain is DTGVSQNPRHKITKRGQNVTFRCDPISEHNRLYWYRQTLGQGPEFLTYFQNEAQLEKSRLLSDRFSAERPKGSFSTLEIQRTEQGDSAMYLCASSLTLRLAGRETQYFGPGTRLLVL.

The table lists this clone with many counts. V usage is TRBV7-2 and J usage is TRBJ2-1, with 7 bases aligning to TRBD1. This CDR3 comprises 15 residues. In germline, CDR1 is SGHTA, CDR2 FQGNSA. J lost 4 bases, V lost 5 bases, and 8 bases had no gene match. CDR3 sequence: CASSVNRGRYNEQFF. For the CDR3, the DNA is TGTGCCAGCAGCGTAAACAGGGGTAGATACAATGAGCAGTTCTTC.

This clone was observed at least ten times. This chain links TRBV19 with TRBJ2-4, with D perhaps matching TRBD1 or TRBD2 (7 bases each). The CDR3 spans 16 residues. CDR1 LNHDA and CDR2 SQIVND come from the germline V gene (reference sequence). The V and J ends lost 11 bases and 1 base respectively, with 21 bases between them. CDR3 bases: TGTGCCTCGGAGGGGGCAGGGAGGGATGCCAAAAACATTCAGTACTTC. As protein: CASEGAGRDAKNIQYF.

This clone occurred many times. V and J are TRBV24-1 and TRBJ2-1, with D maybe TRBD1 (6 bases). This CDR3 is 16 amino acids long. The V and J ends lost 1 base and 5 bases respectively, with 14 bases between them. CDR1 and CDR2 from the germline V gene are KGHDR and SFDVKD. The chain's CDR3 is CATSDFGQGNDNEQFF. Here the CDR3 DNA reads TGTGCCACCAGTGATTTCGGGCAGGGGAACGACAATGAGCAGTTCTTC.

At least ten counts were recorded for this clone. The chain links TRBV7-6 to TRBJ1-2; 9 bases are shared with TRBD1. The V gene end was trimmed by 3 bases and the J gene end by 0 bases; junction bases not matched to a gene: 8. This CDR3 contains 17 residues. CDR1 and CDR2 from the germline V gene are SGHVS and FNYEAQ. The CDR3, as DNA: TGTGCCAGCAGCTTTGGGGACAGGGCTCAAGCTAACTATGGCTACACCTTC. Translating it yields CASSFGDRAQANYGYTF.

In this sample, this clone turned up many times. The chain links TRBV20-1 to TRBJ2-7, with TRBD2 matching 9 bases. There are 13 residues in the CDR3. Trimming took 3 bases from V and 6 from J; bases not matched to a gene: 6. In germline, CDR1 is DFQATT, CDR2 SNEGSKA (reference sequence). DNA of the CDR3: TGCAGTGCTAGTCGGACTAGCGCCCTCGAGCAGTACGTC. This gives the protein CSASRTSALEQYV.